A single sample gave rise to the 16 T cell receptor beta chains below, sequenced in a study of identical twins. TCRdb recomputed calls from the 5' RACE reads with MiXCR, one row per CDR3 protein. The table has approximately 240,000 distinct CDR3 sequences, over 11% seen once. Source material: memory (CD45RO+) T cells sorted from blood. These receptors came from a woman aged 18-29 years in good health.

This clonotype was detected a few times. The V and J genes are TRBV12-3 or TRBV12-4 and TRBJ2-3; D is unclear. This CDR3 is built from 15 residues. Trimming pared 4 bases from V and 2 bases from J, leaving 13 bases between. CDR3 sequence reads: CASSSHPLATDTQYF. The CDR3 region has the DNA TGTGCCAGCAGTTCCCATCCTCTGGCCACAGATACGCAGTATTTT.

This clonotype was seen more than once but under ten times. V usage is TRBV15 and J usage is TRBJ1-6; perhaps TRBD1 as D (6 bases). The germline gives CDR1 LNHNV, CDR2 YYDKDF (reference sequence). The CDR3 runs to 14 residues. V lost 0 bases and J lost 8, with 8 bases in between. The CDR3 loop reads CATSRDNRDSPLHF. CDR3 nucleotide sequence: TGTGCCACCAGCAGAGATAACAGGGATTCACCCCTCCACTTT.

This clonotype was found many times. The chain links TRBV2 to TRBJ1-6; tentative D call: TRBD1 (6 bases). The CDR3 extends over 13 amino acids. The germline V and J ends were trimmed by 7 bases and 11 bases, with 15 bases remaining between them. Germline V gene data show CDR1 as SNHLY and CDR2 as FYNNEI. The CDR3 here is CASIRDTGAPLHF. CDR3 sequence (DNA): TGTGCCAGCATACGGGACACAGGAGCACCCCTCCACTTT.

With respect to this clonotype: The junction differs from germline at one of its ends, possibly a read error. This chain links TRBV2 with TRBJ2-1; D not certain. The CDR3 is made up of 14 amino acids. Germline CDR1 and CDR2: SNHLY and FYNNEI. The DNA of the CDR3 is TGTGCCAGCAGTGAGGAACTCCAACCTAGTGAGCACTTCTTC. This translates into CASSEELQPSEHFF.

This clonotype came up a few times. The genes are TRBV5-6 and TRBJ1-1; weak D call: TRBD1 (5 bases). This CDR3 is 12 amino acids long. Per the germline V gene, CDR1 is SGHDT and CDR2 is YYEEEE. V was clipped by 7 bases and J by 1 base, with 8 bases between them. For the CDR3, the DNA is TGTGCCAGCGAGAGGGGGAACACTGAAGCTTTCTTT. This translates into CASERGNTEAFF.

In this sample, this clonotype turned up a few times. This rearrangement joins TRBV7-8 to TRBJ2-3, with D possibly matching TRBD1 (6 bases). V was trimmed by 5 bases and J by 3 bases, leaving 12 bases between them. There are 14 residues in the CDR3. Germline values: CDR1 SGHVS, CDR2 FQNEAQ. The chain's CDR3 is CASSTTTGTDTQYF. The DNA for the CDR3 is TGTGCCAGCAGCACAACGACAGGAACAGATACGCAGTATTTT. The full variable domain, completed using reference TRBV7-8 and TRBJ2-3, is GAGVSQSPRYKVAKRGQDVALRCDPISGHVSLFWYQQALGQGPEFLTYFQNEAQLDKSGLPSDRFFAERPEGSVSTLKIQRTQQEDSAVYLCASSTTTGTDTQYFGPGTRLTVL.

This chain uses TRBV5-1 with TRBJ1-1; 8 bases agree with TRBD1. V shed 3 bases and J 6 bases; nucleotides not matched to a gene: 10. Germline CDR1 is SGHRS and CDR2 is YFSETQ. This CDR3 is built from 15 residues. In nucleotides, the CDR3 is TGCGCCAGCAGCTCGGGAACAGGGGGAGGGGCTGAAGCTTTCTTT. The encoded protein is CASSSGTGGGAEAFF.

The rearrangement uses TRBV5-1 and TRBJ2-7, with TRBD2 identical over 7 bases. Germline V CDR1 and CDR2: SGHRS, YFSETQ. The CDR3 contains 14 residues. Trimming cost V 4 bases and J 2 bases; bases outside gene matches: 6. The CDR3 loop reads CASSPGGGAYEQYF. In nucleotides, the CDR3 is TGCGCCAGCAGCCCCGGTGGGGGGGCCTACGAGCAGTACTTC.

The chain couples TRBV2 to TRBJ2-1; possibly TRBD2 for D (6 bases). The CDR3 has 13 residues. V lost 4 bases and J lost 7, with 11 bases in between. Germline CDR1 SNHLY, CDR2 FYNNEI. As DNA, the CDR3 is TGTGCCAGCAGTGGACGGGGGACGAATGAGCAGTTCTTC. It is translated as CASSGRGTNEQFF.

The gene calls are TRBV28 and TRBJ2-2; no firm D call. V dropped 5 bases and J dropped 9 bases, with 22 bases sitting between them. This CDR3 is 16 amino acids long. CDR1 and CDR2 from the germline V gene are MDHEN and SYDVKM. The CDR3 here is CASSGRLGLGVWELFF. The CDR3 DNA reads TGTGCCAGCAGTGGAAGGTTGGGGTTGGGTGTTTGGGAGCTGTTTTTT.

The chain combines TRBV28 with TRBJ2-3; TRBD2 matches 7 bases. Per the germline V gene, CDR1 is MDHEN and CDR2 is SYDVKM. V lost 5 bases and J lost 2; bases outside the gene matches: 7. CDR3 length: 15 residues. The CDR3 sequence: CASSQPGLYTDTQYF. For the CDR3, the DNA is TGTGCCAGCAGTCAGCCGGGACTATACACAGATACGCAGTATTTT.

This chain connects TRBV6-5 to TRBJ1-1; D gene ambiguous. This CDR3 has 14 amino acids. Germline-derived CDR1 and CDR2 are MNHEY and SVGAGI. Trimming took off 4 bases at V and 2 bases at J, with 11 bases between the two ends. CDR3 amino acids: CASSSGSLNTEAFF. The CDR3 nucleotides read TGTGCCAGCAGTTCAGGATCCCTAAACACTGAAGCTTTCTTT.

In its sample, this clonotype was seen many times. The rearrangement joins TRBV10-3 to TRBJ2-7; perhaps TRBD2 as D (6 bases). Germline values: CDR1 ENHRY, CDR2 SYGVKD. The germline V and J ends were trimmed by 8 bases and 1 base, with 15 bases remaining between them. The CDR3 has 14 residues. The CDR3 nucleotides read TGTGCCATCGGGTTGGGGGGAAGGTCCTACGAGCAGTACTTC. This sequence encodes CAIGLGGRSYEQYF.

The chain carries TRBV9 and TRBJ2-3; no definite D call. V was clipped by 2 bases and J by 1 base, with 8 bases between them. CDR3 length equals 14 residues. CDR1 SGDLS and CDR2 YYNGEE come from the germline V gene. CDR3 DNA: TGTGCCAGCAGCGTGCGGAGCCGCACAGATACGCAGTATTTT. It codes for CASSVRSRTDTQYF.

This clonotype was detected many times. The genes are TRBV3-1 and TRBJ2-1; D tentatively reads TRBD1 or TRBD2 (5 bases each). Trimming left V 3 bases short and J 7 bases short, with 19 bases between. Per the germline V gene, CDR1 is LGHDT and CDR2 is YNNKEL (reference sequence). The CDR3 covers 16 residues. The CDR3 here is CASSHIAGTRNNEQFF. Here the CDR3 DNA reads TGTGCCAGCAGCCATATTGCAGGGACCCGGAATAATGAGCAGTTCTTC.

This clonotype has only a few counts. The chain carries TRBV6-5 and TRBJ1-4; D gene ambiguous. The germline V gene has CDR1 MNHEY and CDR2 SVGAGI. The V gene lost 0 bases and the J gene lost 8 bases, with 7 bases spanning the gap. The CDR3 is 13 residues long. This CDR3 is CASSYSVKEKLFF. The CDR3 nucleotides read TGTGCCAGCAGTTACTCGGTAAAGGAAAAACTGTTTTTT.